The sequence of this T cell receptor (beta chain) was determined in a study of patients and donors after allogeneic stem cell transplantation. This clonotype showed up many times. From the RT-PCR reads, TCRdb called clonotypes with MiXCR, one entry per CDR3 protein. The sample lists hundreds of thousands of distinct CDR3 sequences; under 20% were seen once. Trimming shortened V by 6 bases and J by 4 bases, and 11 bases separated the two germline ends. The CDR3 is 13 residues long. This clonotype was obtained from a human donor who was either an allogeneic HSCT recipient or a stem cell or donor lymphocyte infusion donor (not recorded which). It is not recorded whose cells these are; they may come from a transplant donor. V gene TRBV12-3 or TRBV12-4 combines with J gene TRBJ2-3; no definite D call. The material sequenced was blood, either unsorted or a sorted T cell fraction (not recorded which). The CDR3 nucleotides read TGTGCCAGCAGACTGACTGGCCCAGATACGCAGTATTTT. Translating it yields CASRLTGPDTQYF.